This record looks at one T cell receptor (beta chain) sequence and its context. There are 12 residues in the CDR3. Germline lookup yields CDR1 DFQATT and CDR2 SNEGSKA (reference sequence). J lost 5 bases, V lost 5 bases, and 1 base had no gene match. These data come from a study of spatial heterogeneity in lung cancer. Time point here: sample taken at primary tumor resection. No cell sorting; template was whole RNA from tumor, lung tissue or PBMC. The cohort: approximately 66 early-stage, untreated non-small cell lung cancer patients. TCRdb reprocessed the 5' RACE reads via MiXCR and lists one record per CDR3 protein. This table holds nearly 50,000 distinct CDR3 sequences, approximately 7.6% found once.

The sequences come from PBMCs, collected at surgery. This sequence was found in a female donor with early-stage non-small cell lung cancer. V usage is TRBV20-1 and J usage is TRBJ1-5; 9 nucleotides agree with TRBD1. CDR3 bases: TGCAGTGCTCGGACAGGGGATCAGCCCCAGCATTTT. Its translation: CSARTGDQPQHF.